This T cell receptor beta chain was observed in a study of cytomegalovirus exposure and HLA in healthy donors. This CDR3 is 12 amino acids long. Trimming removed 5 bases at V and 0 bases at J, with 4 bases between. CDR1 and CDR2 from the germline V gene are SGHNT and YENEEA. It was with 60 Vbeta and 13 Jbeta primers that the PCR ran. TCRdb keeps only in-frame clones here, not all; method: immunoSEQ multiplex PCR. The repertoire has 65,000 to 85,000 clones, around 80% of them found once; the top ten carry around 3%. V usage is TRBV11-3 and J usage is TRBJ1-2, with D unclear. This clonotype originated in a man aged 50 to 59 in good health and CMV-seropositive. Material for sequencing was PBMCs. The CDR3 bases are TGTGCCAGCAGCGGAGCTAACTATGGCTACACCTTC. Its translation: CASSGANYGYTF.